The rows below give T cell receptor beta chains drawn from one sample of a study of CXCR3-negative and CXCR3-positive naive CD8 T cells. TCRdb re-called the 5' RACE reads, yielding one record per CDR3 amino acid sequence without DNA. The sample shows a few thousand distinct CDR3 sequences, and around 2% sits with its ten largest clones. The sample comprised naive CXCR3- CD8+ T cells from blood. The receptors derive from a human donor in good health. Some clones in this sample may be carry-over from other donors' samples. Each CDR3 is given with its conserved first and last residue. The order of the fields is V gene, J gene, clone size, CDR3 protein. Clone size is not always given. Where it is, it says once, few, many or a class for expanded clones.

v_gene: TRBV12-2; j_gene: TRBJ2-2; abundance: -; CDR3aa: CASRPIAGGLGGELFF
v_gene: TRBV12-3/TRBV12-4; j_gene: TRBJ2-1; abundance: medium-sized; CDR3aa: CASSTGTGTSNGQFF
v_gene: TRBV2; j_gene: TRBJ2-5; abundance: medium-sized; CDR3aa: CASVGGVTETQYF
v_gene: TRBV19; j_gene: TRBJ1-6; abundance: medium-sized; CDR3aa: CASSINGNSPLHF
v_gene: TRBV6-2/TRBV6-3; j_gene: TRBJ2-7; abundance: medium-sized; CDR3aa: CASAEPGGFDEQYF
v_gene: TRBV5-6; j_gene: TRBJ2-1; abundance: -; CDR3aa: CASSLLRVGEQFF
v_gene: TRBV20-1; j_gene: TRBJ1-1; abundance: medium-sized; CDR3aa: CSARTQGNTEAFF
v_gene: TRBV2; j_gene: TRBJ2-1; abundance: -; CDR3aa: CASSEGLAGEQFF
v_gene: TRBV7-9; j_gene: TRBJ1-2; abundance: medium-sized; CDR3aa: CASSLLAGGYTF
v_gene: TRBV6-6; j_gene: TRBJ1-5; abundance: medium-sized; CDR3aa: CASSYSEINQPQHF
v_gene: TRBV19; j_gene: TRBJ1-1; abundance: -; CDR3aa: CASSPFPDSMNTEAFF
v_gene: TRBV6-5; j_gene: TRBJ1-1; abundance: medium-sized; CDR3aa: CASSYSNDLGGVSTEAFF
v_gene: TRBV27; j_gene: TRBJ1-6; abundance: -; CDR3aa: CASSLSSGNNSPLHF
v_gene: TRBV6-5; j_gene: TRBJ1-1; abundance: -; CDR3aa: CASSYLVGSPTEAFF
v_gene: TRBV7-9; j_gene: TRBJ1-2; abundance: -; CDR3aa: CASSYPGAFSSYGYTF
v_gene: TRBV29-1; j_gene: TRBJ2-1; abundance: -; CDR3aa: CSVEGLAGGIDNEQFF
v_gene: TRBV3-1; j_gene: TRBJ1-5; abundance: -; CDR3aa: CASSQTGGHQPQHF
v_gene: TRBV18; j_gene: TRBJ2-2; abundance: medium-sized; CDR3aa: CASSTTGGDTGELFF
v_gene: TRBV7-8; j_gene: TRBJ2-3; abundance: medium-sized; CDR3aa: CASSLRRLAGPDTQYF
v_gene: TRBV25-1; j_gene: TRBJ2-1; abundance: -; CDR3aa: CATLGGTHNEQFF
v_gene: TRBV15; j_gene: TRBJ1-2; abundance: medium-sized; CDR3aa: CATSGGGGQDIFYGYTF
v_gene: TRBV6-2/TRBV6-3; j_gene: TRBJ1-1; abundance: medium-sized; CDR3aa: CASKVLPNTEAFF
v_gene: TRBV29-1; j_gene: TRBJ2-1; abundance: medium-sized; CDR3aa: CSVEVGGAYNEQFF
v_gene: TRBV4-1; j_gene: TRBJ1-5; abundance: medium-sized; CDR3aa: CASSHPPSRDGRNQPQHF
v_gene: TRBV7-2; j_gene: TRBJ2-3; abundance: medium-sized; CDR3aa: CASTSTGGTDTQYF
v_gene: TRBV6-5; j_gene: TRBJ2-3; abundance: medium-sized; CDR3aa: CASSYLRTSGRTDTQYF
v_gene: TRBV20-1; j_gene: TRBJ2-3; abundance: medium-sized; CDR3aa: CSAPSGDRETDTQYF
v_gene: TRBV20-1; j_gene: TRBJ2-3; abundance: medium-sized; CDR3aa: CSASLRDISTDTQYF
v_gene: TRBV29-1; j_gene: TRBJ2-1; abundance: medium-sized; CDR3aa: CSVEGAGNEQFF
v_gene: TRBV10-3; j_gene: TRBJ2-3; abundance: medium-sized; CDR3aa: CAIRGTSGTTDTQYF
v_gene: TRBV4-1; j_gene: TRBJ1-6; abundance: medium-sized; CDR3aa: CASSQVRGPDYNSPLHF
v_gene: TRBV6-5; j_gene: TRBJ2-3; abundance: -; CDR3aa: CASSRGGDTQYF
v_gene: TRBV7-2; j_gene: TRBJ1-2; abundance: -; CDR3aa: CASSPGQANYGYTF
v_gene: TRBV27; j_gene: TRBJ2-3; abundance: -; CDR3aa: CASSVQGTDTQYF
v_gene: TRBV29-1; j_gene: TRBJ2-3; abundance: medium-sized; CDR3aa: CSVRGITDTQYF
v_gene: TRBV29-1; j_gene: TRBJ2-7; abundance: medium-sized; CDR3aa: CSVEQGSHEQYF
v_gene: TRBV7-9; j_gene: TRBJ2-7; abundance: medium-sized; CDR3aa: CASSLGRSSYEQYF
v_gene: TRBV7-6; j_gene: TRBJ2-3; abundance: -; CDR3aa: CASSLRGADRDTQYF
v_gene: TRBV3-1; j_gene: TRBJ2-1; abundance: -; CDR3aa: CASSQDRRGANEQFF
v_gene: TRBV18; j_gene: TRBJ2-5; abundance: medium-sized; CDR3aa: CASSPYRGRETQYF
v_gene: TRBV29-1; j_gene: TRBJ2-1; abundance: -; CDR3aa: CSVLAGGNEQFF
v_gene: TRBV7-9; j_gene: TRBJ2-4; abundance: medium-sized; CDR3aa: CASSSTKQGPKNIQYF
v_gene: TRBV3-1; j_gene: TRBJ1-1; abundance: medium-sized; CDR3aa: CASSQDMAPGGTEAFF
v_gene: TRBV25-1; j_gene: TRBJ2-1; abundance: medium-sized; CDR3aa: CASTGSNEQFF
v_gene: TRBV7-2; j_gene: TRBJ1-2; abundance: -; CDR3aa: CASSLMTGSYGYTF
v_gene: TRBV20-1; j_gene: TRBJ2-7; abundance: medium-sized; CDR3aa: CSARLRLAGPYEQYF
v_gene: TRBV4-3; j_gene: TRBJ1-2; abundance: medium-sized; CDR3aa: CASSQRTGSSSYTF
v_gene: TRBV5-1; j_gene: TRBJ2-3; abundance: medium-sized; CDR3aa: CASSLAVSTDTQYF